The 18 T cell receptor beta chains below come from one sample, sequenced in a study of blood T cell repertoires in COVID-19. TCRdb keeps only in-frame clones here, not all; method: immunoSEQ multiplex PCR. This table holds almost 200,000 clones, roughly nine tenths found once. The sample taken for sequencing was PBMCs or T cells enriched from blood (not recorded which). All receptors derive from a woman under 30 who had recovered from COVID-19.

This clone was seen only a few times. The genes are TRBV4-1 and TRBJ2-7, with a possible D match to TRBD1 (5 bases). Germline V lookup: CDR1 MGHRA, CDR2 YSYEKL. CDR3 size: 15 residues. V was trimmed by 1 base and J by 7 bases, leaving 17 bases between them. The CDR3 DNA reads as TGCGCCAGCAGCCAAGGGGGCCACCCCGAGGAAGAGCAGTACTTC. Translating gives CASSQGGHPEEEQYF.

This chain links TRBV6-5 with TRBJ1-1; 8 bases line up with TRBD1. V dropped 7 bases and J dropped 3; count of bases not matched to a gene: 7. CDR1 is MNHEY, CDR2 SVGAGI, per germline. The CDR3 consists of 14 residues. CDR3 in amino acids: CASTTGQVYTEAFF. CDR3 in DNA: TGTGCCAGCACCACGGGACAGGTCTACACTGAAGCTTTCTTT.

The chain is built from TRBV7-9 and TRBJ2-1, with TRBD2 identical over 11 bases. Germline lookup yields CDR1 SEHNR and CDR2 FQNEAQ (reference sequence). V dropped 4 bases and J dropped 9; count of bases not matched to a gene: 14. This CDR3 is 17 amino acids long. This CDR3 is CASSSPLPSGGTPEQFF. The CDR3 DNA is TGTGCCAGCAGCTCCCCCCTACCTAGCGGGGGGACCCCTGAGCAGTTCTTC. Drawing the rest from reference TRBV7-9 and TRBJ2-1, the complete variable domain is DTGVSQNPRHKITKRGQNVTFRCDPISEHNRLYWYRQTLGQGPEFLTYFQNEAQLEKSRLLSDRFSAERPKGSFSTLEIQRTEQGDSAMYLCASSSPLPSGGTPEQFFGPGTRLTVL.

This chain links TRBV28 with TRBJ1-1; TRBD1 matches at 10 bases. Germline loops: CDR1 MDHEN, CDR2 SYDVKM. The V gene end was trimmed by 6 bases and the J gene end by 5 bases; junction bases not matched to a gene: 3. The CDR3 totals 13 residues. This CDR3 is CASRGQGRTEAFF. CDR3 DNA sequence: TGTGCCAGCAGGGGACAGGGGCGGACTGAAGCTTTCTTT.

The CDR3 protein is CASSGTSGVLDTQYF. CDR3 DNA: TGTGCCAGCAGCGGGACTAGCGGGGTATTAGATACGCAGTATTTT. The J gene is TRBJ2-3, the V gene TRBV6-5; TRBD2 aligns across 13 bases. This CDR3 has 15 residues. Looked up from germline, CDR1 is MNHEY and CDR2 is SVGAGI. The trim removed 6 bases at V and 5 bases at J, leaving 5 bases unmatched.

CDR3: CASSLALAANEQFF. Written as DNA, the CDR3 is TGCGCCAGCAGCTTGGCATTAGCGGCAAATGAGCAGTTCTTC. The gene calls are TRBV5-1 and TRBJ2-1, with TRBD2 as a possible D gene (6 bases). V was trimmed by 0 bases and J by 7 bases, leaving 11 bases between them. CDR1 is SGHRS and CDR2 is YFSETQ in the germline V gene. This CDR3 contains 14 residues.

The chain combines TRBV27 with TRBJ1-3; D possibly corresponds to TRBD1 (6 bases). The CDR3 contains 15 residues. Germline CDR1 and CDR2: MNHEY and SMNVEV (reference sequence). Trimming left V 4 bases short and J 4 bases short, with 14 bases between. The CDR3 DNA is TGTGCCAGCAGTTACACAGGGTTAGGCGGAAACACCATATATTTT. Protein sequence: CASSYTGLGGNTIYF.

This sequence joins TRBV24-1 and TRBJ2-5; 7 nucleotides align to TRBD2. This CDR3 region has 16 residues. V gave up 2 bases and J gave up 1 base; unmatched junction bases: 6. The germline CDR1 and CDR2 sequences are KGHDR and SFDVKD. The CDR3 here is CATSDSTGGTQETQYF. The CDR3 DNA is TGTGCCACCAGTGATTCGACGGGGGGTACCCAAGAGACCCAGTACTTC.

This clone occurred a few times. The CDR3 region is CASSRDRGSNQPQHF. The CDR3 DNA sequence: TGTGCCAGTAGTCGCGACAGGGGGAGCAATCAGCCCCAGCATTTT. V usage is TRBV19 and J usage is TRBJ1-5, with 9 bases fitting TRBD1. Germline CDR1 is LNHDA and CDR2 is SQIVND (reference sequence). CDR3 length: 15 residues. V was clipped by 5 bases and J by 1 base; unmatched bases: 3.

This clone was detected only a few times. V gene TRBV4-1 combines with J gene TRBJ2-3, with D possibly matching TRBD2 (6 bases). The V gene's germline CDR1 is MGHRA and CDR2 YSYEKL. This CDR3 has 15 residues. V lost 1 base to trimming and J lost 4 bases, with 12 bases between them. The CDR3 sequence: CASSQVTSGADTQYF. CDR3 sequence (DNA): TGCGCCAGCAGCCAAGTGACCTCGGGGGCAGATACGCAGTATTTT.

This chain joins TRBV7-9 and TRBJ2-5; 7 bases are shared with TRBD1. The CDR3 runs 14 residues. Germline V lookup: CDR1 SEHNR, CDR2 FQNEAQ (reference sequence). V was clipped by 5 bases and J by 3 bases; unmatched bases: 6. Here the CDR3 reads CASSRQGVKETQYF. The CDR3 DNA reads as TGTGCCAGCAGCCGACAGGGTGTGAAAGAGACCCAGTACTTC.

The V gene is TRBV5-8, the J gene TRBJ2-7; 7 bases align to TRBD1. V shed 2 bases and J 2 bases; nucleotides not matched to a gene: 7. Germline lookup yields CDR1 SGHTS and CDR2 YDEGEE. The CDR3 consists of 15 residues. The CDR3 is CASSLGRGRTYEQYF. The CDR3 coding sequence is TGTGCCAGCAGCTTAGGAAGGGGGCGGACCTACGAGCAGTACTTC.

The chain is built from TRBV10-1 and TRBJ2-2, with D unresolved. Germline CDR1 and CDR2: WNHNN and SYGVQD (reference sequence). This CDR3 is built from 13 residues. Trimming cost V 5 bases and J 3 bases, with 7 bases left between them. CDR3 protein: CASSLSDTGELFF. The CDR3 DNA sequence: TGCGCCAGCAGTCTATCGGACACCGGGGAGCTGTTTTTT.

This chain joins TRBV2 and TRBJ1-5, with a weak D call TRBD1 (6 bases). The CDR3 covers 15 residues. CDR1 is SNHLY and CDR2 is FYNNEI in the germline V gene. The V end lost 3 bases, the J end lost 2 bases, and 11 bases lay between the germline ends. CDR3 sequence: CASSEESGGNQPQHF. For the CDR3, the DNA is TGTGCCAGCAGTGAGGAATCAGGGGGCAATCAGCCCCAGCATTTT. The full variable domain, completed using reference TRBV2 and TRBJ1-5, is EPEVTQTPSHQVTQMGQEVILRCVPISNHLYFYWYRQILGQKVEFLVSFYNNEISEKSEIFDDQFSVERPDGSNFTLKIRSTKLEDSAMYFCASSEESGGNQPQHFGDGTRLSIL.

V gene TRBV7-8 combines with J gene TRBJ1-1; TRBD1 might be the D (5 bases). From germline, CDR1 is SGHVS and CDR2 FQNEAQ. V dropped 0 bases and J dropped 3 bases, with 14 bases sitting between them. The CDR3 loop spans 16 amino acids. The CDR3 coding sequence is TGTGCCAGCAGCTTAGCGGGGCCCCCTAAGGACACTGAAGCTTTCTTT. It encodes CASSLAGPPKDTEAFF.

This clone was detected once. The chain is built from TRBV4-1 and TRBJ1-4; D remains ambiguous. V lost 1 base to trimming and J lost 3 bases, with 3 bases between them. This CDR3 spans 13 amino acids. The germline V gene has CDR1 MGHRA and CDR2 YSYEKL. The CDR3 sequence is CASSQAANEKLFF. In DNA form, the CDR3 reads TGCGCCAGCAGCCAAGCTGCTAATGAAAAACTGTTTTTT.

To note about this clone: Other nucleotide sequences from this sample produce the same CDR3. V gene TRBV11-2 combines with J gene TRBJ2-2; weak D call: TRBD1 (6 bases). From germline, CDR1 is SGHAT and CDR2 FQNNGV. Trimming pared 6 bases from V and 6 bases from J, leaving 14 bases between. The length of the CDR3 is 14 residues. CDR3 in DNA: TGTGCCAGCAGTCTACAGGGATGGGCCGGGGAGCTGTTTTTT. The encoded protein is CASSLQGWAGELFF.

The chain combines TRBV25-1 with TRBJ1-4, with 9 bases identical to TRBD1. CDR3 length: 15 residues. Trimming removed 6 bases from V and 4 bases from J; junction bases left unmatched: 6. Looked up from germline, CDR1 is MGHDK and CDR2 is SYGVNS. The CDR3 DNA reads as TGTGCCAGCAGGAGTGGACAGGGGATTAATGAAAAACTGTTTTTT. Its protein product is CASRSGQGINEKLFF.